Presented here are 9 T cell receptor beta chains from one specimen sequenced in a study of T cell repertoires in cytomegalovirus infection. Their antigen targets remain unknown. TCRdb independently ran MiXCR on the reads; one entry per CDR3 protein. The data hold about 920,000 distinct CDR3 sequences, with roughly a third observed a single time. Material: cultured CD8+ T cells from PBMCs, obtained from culture after CMV antigen stimulation. All receptors come from a human donor in good health (CMV status not recorded). Some clones in this sample may be carry-over from other donors' samples.

J is TRBJ2-5 and V is TRBV28, with D perhaps matching TRBD1 (6 bases). The length of the CDR3 is 15 residues. From germline, CDR1 is MDHEN and CDR2 SYDVKM. Trimming took 10 bases from V and 2 from J, leaving 20 bases between them. CDR3 protein: CATDGMGAEQETQYF. In nucleotides, the CDR3 is TGTGCCACTGACGGAATGGGGGCCGAACAAGAGACCCAGTACTTC.

The chain uses TRBV7-3 and TRBJ2-1; TRBD2 agrees at 10 bases. Germline V gene lookup returns CDR1 SGHTA and CDR2 FQGTGA. The CDR3 contains 16 residues. The ends lost 4 bases at V and 7 bases at J; junction bases unmatched: 10. CDR3 in DNA: TGTGCCAGCAGCTCCCCGCGGGCTAGCGGGGGTAATGAGCAGTTCTTC. Protein product: CASSSPRASGGNEQFF.

This clonotype has a handful of counts. The chain joins TRBV7-6 to TRBJ2-5; the match to TRBD2 covers 11 bases. V lost 6 bases to trimming and J lost 1 base; unmatched junction nucleotides: 4. Germline V gene lookup returns CDR1 SGHVS and CDR2 FNYEAQ. The CDR3 spans 15 residues. This CDR3 reads CASSTGTSGQETQYF. The CDR3 nucleotides are TGTGCCAGCAGTACCGGGACTAGCGGCCAAGAGACCCAGTACTTC.

This clonotype has at least ten counts. The V call is TRBV28, the J call TRBJ1-1; TRBD1 is a possible D gene (5 bases). The CDR3 has 14 residues. Trimming took 5 bases from V and 1 from J, leaving 11 bases between them. The germline gives CDR1 MDHEN, CDR2 SYDVKM. In DNA, the CDR3 is TGTGCCAGCAGTAGGGGAGTACCGAACACTGAAGCTTTCTTT. It encodes CASSRGVPNTEAFF.

This sequence joins TRBV2 and TRBJ1-2; D uncertain. The V end was cut by 9 bases, the J end by 7 bases, with 18 bases between. Germline CDR1 reads SNHLY; CDR2 reads FYNNEI. The CDR3 spans 13 residues. The CDR3 nucleotides are TGTGCCAGTCCCGGACGGCGGCGAGGTGGCTACACCTTC. Translating gives CASPGRRRGGYTF. The whole variable domain, filled in from reference TRBV2 and TRBJ1-2, reads EPEVTQTPSHQVTQMGQEVILRCVPISNHLYFYWYRQILGQKVEFLVSFYNNEISEKSEIFDDQFSVERPDGSNFTLKIRSTKLEDSAMYFCASPGRRRGGYTFGSGTRLTVV.

This chain connects TRBV19 to TRBJ2-3; no reliable D call. Trimming took 4 bases from V and 5 from J, leaving 7 bases between them. Per germline, CDR1 LNHDA and CDR2 SQIVND (reference sequence). The CDR3 is made up of 12 amino acids. CDR3 DNA: TGTGCCAGTAGTAGCGACTTAGATACGCAGTATTTT. Residues: CASSSDLDTQYF.

This chain connects TRBV7-1 to TRBJ2-5, with 10 nucleotides matching TRBD1. TRBV7-1 is an open reading frame, and its role is uncertain. J lost 3 bases, V lost 4 bases, and 5 bases had no gene match. The CDR3 spans 15 residues. DNA of the CDR3: TGTGCCAGCAGCTGGAGGGACAGGGGAGAAGAGACCCAGTACTTC. Protein: CASSWRDRGEETQYF.

The gene calls are TRBV5-1 and TRBJ2-7; 7 bases align to TRBD1. Germline V lookup: CDR1 SGHRS, CDR2 YFSETQ. This CDR3 region has 15 residues. The V gene end was trimmed by 4 bases and the J gene end by 9 bases; junction bases not matched to a gene: 16. CDR3 residues: CASSPWDSLRGPQYF. For the CDR3, the DNA is TGCGCCAGCAGCCCCTGGGACAGCCTCCGAGGCCCGCAGTACTTC.

The gene calls are TRBV27 and TRBJ2-5; D possibly corresponds to TRBD1 (6 bases). The CDR3 extends over 13 amino acids. Germline-derived CDR1 and CDR2 are MNHEY and SMNVEV (reference sequence). Deletions cut 4 bases from V and 5 bases from J, with 11 bases between. The CDR3 protein is CASSYQGWETQYF. The CDR3 nucleotides are TGTGCCAGCAGTTACCAGGGGTGGGAGACCCAGTACTTC.